This TCR beta chain came from a study of identical twins. This clonotype was detected a few times. Its antigen is as yet unknown. General study points: These conclusions were based on statistical analysis (cross-sectional, not following the same donors). Cord blood beta clonotypes present at high abundance carried fewer insertions; no such pattern appeared in memory repertoires. Sharing of beta out-of-frame sequences by twins showed a weaker excess.

Template switching added a universal primer binding site, and final cDNA carried unique molecular identifiers. TCRdb recomputed calls from the 5' RACE reads with MiXCR, one row per CDR3 protein. Of about 250,000 distinct CDR3 sequences in the sample, more than 12% were seen once. The germline V and J ends were trimmed by 4 bases and 4 bases, with 17 bases remaining between them. This CDR3 region has 15 residues. Germline CDR1 reads SGHDT; CDR2 reads YYEEEE. The sequence derives from a woman younger than 35 in good health. Sequencing was performed on memory (CD45RO+) T cells sorted from blood. V is TRBV5-6 and J is TRBJ1-2; TRBD1 might be the D (5 bases). CDR3 nucleotides: TGTGCCAGCAGCCGACGGGACTTCATCCTCTATGGCTACACCTTC. Its protein is CASSRRDFILYGYTF.